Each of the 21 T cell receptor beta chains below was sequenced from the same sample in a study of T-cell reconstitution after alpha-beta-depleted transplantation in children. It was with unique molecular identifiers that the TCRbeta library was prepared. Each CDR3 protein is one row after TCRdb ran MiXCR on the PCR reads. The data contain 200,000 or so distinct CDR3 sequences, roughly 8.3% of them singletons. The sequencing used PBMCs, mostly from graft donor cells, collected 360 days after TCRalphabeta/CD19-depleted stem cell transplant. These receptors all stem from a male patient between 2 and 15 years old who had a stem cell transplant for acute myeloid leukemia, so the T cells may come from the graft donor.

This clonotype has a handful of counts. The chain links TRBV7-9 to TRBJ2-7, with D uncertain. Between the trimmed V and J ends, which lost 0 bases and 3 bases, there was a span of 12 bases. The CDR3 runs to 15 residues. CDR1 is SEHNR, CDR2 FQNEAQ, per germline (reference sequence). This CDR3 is CASSLAKDADYEQYF. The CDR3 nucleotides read TGTGCCAGCAGCTTAGCCAAGGATGCGGACTACGAGCAGTACTTC.

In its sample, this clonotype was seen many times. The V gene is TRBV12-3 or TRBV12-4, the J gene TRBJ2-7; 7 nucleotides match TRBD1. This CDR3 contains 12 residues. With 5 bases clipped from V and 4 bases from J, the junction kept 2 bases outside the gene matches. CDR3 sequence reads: CASSQQGYEQYF. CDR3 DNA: TGTGCCAGCAGTCAACAGGGGTACGAGCAGTACTTC.

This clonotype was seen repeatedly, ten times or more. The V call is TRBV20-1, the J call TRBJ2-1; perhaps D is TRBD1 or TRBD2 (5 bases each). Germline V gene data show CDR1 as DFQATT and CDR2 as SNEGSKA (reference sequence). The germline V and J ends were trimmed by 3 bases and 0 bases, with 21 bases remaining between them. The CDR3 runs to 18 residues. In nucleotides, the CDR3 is TGCAGTGCTAGCGGGATCACGAAGAAAGGGACCTCCTACAATGAGCAGTTCTTC. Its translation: CSASGITKKGTSYNEQFF.

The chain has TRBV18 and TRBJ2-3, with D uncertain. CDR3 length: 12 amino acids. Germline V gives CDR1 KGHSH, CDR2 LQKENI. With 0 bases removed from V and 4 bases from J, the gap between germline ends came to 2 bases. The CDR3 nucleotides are TGTGCCAGCTCACCACCAGCAGATACGCAGTATTTT. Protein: CASSPPADTQYF.

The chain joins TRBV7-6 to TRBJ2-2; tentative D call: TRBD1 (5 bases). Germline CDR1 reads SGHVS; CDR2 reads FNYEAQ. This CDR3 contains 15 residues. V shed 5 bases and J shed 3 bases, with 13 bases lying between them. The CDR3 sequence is CASSASRVYTGELFF. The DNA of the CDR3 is TGTGCCAGCAGCGCTTCCAGGGTGTACACCGGGGAGCTGTTTTTT. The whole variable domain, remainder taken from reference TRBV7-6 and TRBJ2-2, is GAGVSQSPRYKVTKRGQDVALRCDPISGHVSLYWYRQALGQGPEFLTYFNYEAQQDKSGLPNDRFSAERPEGSISTLTIQRTEQRDSAMYRCASSASRVYTGELFFGEGSRLTVL.

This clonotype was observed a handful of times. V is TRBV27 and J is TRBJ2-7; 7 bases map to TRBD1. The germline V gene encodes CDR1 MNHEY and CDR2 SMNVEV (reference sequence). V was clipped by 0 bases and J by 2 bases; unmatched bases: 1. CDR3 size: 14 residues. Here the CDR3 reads CASSLSTGPYEQYF. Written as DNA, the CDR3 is TGTGCCAGCAGTTTATCGACAGGGCCCTACGAGCAGTACTTC.

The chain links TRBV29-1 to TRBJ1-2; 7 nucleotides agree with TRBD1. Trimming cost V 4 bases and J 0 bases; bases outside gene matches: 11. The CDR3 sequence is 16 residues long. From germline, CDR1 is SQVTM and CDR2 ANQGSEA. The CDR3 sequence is CSVGGTARGSNYGYTF. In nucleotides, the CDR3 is TGCAGCGTTGGAGGGACAGCCCGCGGCTCTAACTATGGCTACACCTTC. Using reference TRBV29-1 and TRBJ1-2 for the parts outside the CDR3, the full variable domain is SAVISQKPSRDICQRGTSLTIQCQVDSQVTMMFWYRQQPGQSLTLIATANQGSEATYESGFVIDKFPISRPNLTFSTLTVSNMSPEDSSIYLCSVGGTARGSNYGYTFGSGTRLTVV.

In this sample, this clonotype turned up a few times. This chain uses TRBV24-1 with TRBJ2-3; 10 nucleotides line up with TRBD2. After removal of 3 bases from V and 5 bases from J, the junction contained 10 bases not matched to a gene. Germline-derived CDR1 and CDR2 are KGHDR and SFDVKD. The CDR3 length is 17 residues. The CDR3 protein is CATSDPSGGNTRDTQYF. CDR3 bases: TGTGCCACCAGTGATCCTAGCGGGGGAAACACAAGAGATACGCAGTATTTT.

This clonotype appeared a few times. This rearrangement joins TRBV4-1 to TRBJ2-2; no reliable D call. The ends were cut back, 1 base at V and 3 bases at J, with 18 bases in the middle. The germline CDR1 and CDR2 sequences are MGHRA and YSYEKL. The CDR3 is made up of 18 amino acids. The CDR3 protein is CASSQVLGIGWYTGELFF. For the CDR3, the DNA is TGCGCCAGCAGCCAAGTTTTGGGTATAGGTTGGTACACCGGGGAGCTGTTTTTT.

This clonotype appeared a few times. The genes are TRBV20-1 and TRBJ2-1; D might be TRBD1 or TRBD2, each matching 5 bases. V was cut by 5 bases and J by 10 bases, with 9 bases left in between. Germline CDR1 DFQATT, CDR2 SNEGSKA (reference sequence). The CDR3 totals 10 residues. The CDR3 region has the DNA TGCAGTGCTCCCGAGGGGGAGCAGTTCTTC. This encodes CSAPEGEQFF.

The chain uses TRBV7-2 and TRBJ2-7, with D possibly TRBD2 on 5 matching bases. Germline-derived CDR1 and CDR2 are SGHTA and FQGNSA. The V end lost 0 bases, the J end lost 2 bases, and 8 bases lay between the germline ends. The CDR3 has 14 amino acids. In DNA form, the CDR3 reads TGTGCCAGCAGCTTAGCAAGGGAGACCTACGAGCAGTACGTC. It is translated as CASSLARETYEQYV.

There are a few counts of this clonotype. Written as DNA, the CDR3 is TGCAGTGTTCCAGACAGGGTCTATGGCTACACCTTC. Amino acid sequence: CSVPDRVYGYTF. J is TRBJ1-2 and V is TRBV20-1; 7 bases are a match to TRBD1. Germline loops: CDR1 DFQATT, CDR2 SNEGSKA (reference sequence). With 7 bases clipped from V and 4 bases from J, the junction kept 6 bases outside the gene matches. The CDR3 runs to 12 residues.

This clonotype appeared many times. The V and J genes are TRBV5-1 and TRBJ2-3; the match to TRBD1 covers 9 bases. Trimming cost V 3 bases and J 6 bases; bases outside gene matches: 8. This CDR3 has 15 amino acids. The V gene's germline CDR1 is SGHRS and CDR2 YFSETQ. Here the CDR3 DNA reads TGCGCCAGCAGCTCCTTACAGGGGGCTACGGATACGCAGTATTTT. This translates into CASSSLQGATDTQYF.

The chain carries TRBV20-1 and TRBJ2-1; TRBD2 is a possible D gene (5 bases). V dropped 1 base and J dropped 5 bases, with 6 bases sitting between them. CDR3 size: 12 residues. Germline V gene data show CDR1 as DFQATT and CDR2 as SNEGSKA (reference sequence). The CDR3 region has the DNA TGCAGTGCTAGAGGGAGGCACAATGAGCAGTTCTTC. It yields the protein CSARGRHNEQFF.

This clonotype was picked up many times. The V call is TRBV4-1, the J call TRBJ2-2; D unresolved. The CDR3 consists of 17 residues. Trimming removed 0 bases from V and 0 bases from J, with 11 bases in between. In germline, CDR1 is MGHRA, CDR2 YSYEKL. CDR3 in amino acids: CASSQDIADTNTGELFF. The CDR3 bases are TGCGCCAGCAGCCAAGATATAGCAGATACGAACACCGGGGAGCTGTTTTTT.

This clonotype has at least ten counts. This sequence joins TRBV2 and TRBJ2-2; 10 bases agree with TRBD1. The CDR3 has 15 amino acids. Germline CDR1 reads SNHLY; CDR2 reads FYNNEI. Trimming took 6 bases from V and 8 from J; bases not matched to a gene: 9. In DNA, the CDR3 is TGTGCCAGCAGACCCGGGACAGGGGTGACGGGGGAGCTGTTTTTT. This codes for CASRPGTGVTGELFF.

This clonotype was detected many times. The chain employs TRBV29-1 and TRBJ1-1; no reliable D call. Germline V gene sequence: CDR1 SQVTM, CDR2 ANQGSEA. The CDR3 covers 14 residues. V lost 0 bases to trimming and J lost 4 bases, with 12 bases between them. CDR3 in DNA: TGCAGCGTTGAAGAAAGTCGCTATCGCACTGAAGCTTTCTTT. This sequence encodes CSVEESRYRTEAFF.

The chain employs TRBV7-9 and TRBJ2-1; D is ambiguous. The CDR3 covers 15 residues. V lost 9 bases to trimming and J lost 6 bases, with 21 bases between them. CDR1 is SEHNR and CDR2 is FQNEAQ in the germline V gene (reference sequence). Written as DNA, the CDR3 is TGTGCCAGTGCCGTCCCGGCCGGCACGGGCAATGAGCAGTTCTTC. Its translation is CASAVPAGTGNEQFF.

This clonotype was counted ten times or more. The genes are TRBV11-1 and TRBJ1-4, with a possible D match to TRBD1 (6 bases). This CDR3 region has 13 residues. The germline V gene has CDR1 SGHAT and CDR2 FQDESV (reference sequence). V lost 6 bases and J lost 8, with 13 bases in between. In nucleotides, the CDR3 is TGTGCCAGCAGTACCGGGACATTGGAAAAACTGTTTTTT. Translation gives CASSTGTLEKLFF. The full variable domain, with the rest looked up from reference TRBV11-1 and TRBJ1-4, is EAEVAQSPRYKITEKSQAVAFWCDPISGHATLYWYRQILGQGPELLVQFQDESVVDDSQLPKDRFSAERLKGVDSTLKIQPAELGDSAMYLCASSTGTLEKLFFGSGTQLSVL.

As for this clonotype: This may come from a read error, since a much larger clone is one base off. For the CDR3, the DNA is TGTGCCATCAGTAAATCAGAGGGGGGGCCCGGAGATACGCAGTATTTT. It is translated as CAISKSEGGPGDTQYF. The V and J genes are TRBV10-3 and TRBJ2-3; D is perhaps TRBD2 (7 bases). The V end was cut by 5 bases, the J end by 5 bases, with 20 bases between. Germline V lookup: CDR1 ENHRY, CDR2 SYGVKD. This CDR3 has 16 residues.

The chain's CDR3 is CASSFSTLIEQFF. CDR3 sequence (DNA): TGTGCCAGCAGCTTTTCTACCCTCATTGAGCAGTTCTTC. This chain connects TRBV5-6 to TRBJ2-1; D ambiguous. This CDR3 comprises 13 residues. The germline CDR1 and CDR2 sequences are SGHDT and YYEEEE. V shed 2 bases and J shed 9 bases, with 12 bases lying between them.